This TCR beta chain is from a study of a mutant IDH1 vaccine in newly diagnosed glioma. The time point here: week 47, end of study. Every single dose of the vaccine, 300 ug of mutant IDH1 20-mer peptide, came with topical imiquimod. TCRdb keeps only in-frame clones here, not all; method: immunoSEQ multiplex PCR. The repertoire holds fewer than 25,000 clones, with roughly 84% as singletons. The CDR3 sequence is 14 residues long. Germline-derived CDR1 and CDR2 are SGHTA and FQGNSA. Trimming stripped 3 bases from V and 7 bases from J, with 12 bases between. Regarding this clone: What it binds is not known.

This material consisted of PBMCs, taken from a glioma patient whose treatment included an IDH1 peptide vaccine. The genes are TRBV7-2 and TRBJ2-2; D may be TRBD2 (6 bases). This receptor was obtained from a middle-aged man with glioma. The CDR3 DNA reads TGTGCCAGCAGCTTGGGAGCGGGTTTCGGGGAGCTGTTTTTT. It specifies CASSLGAGFGELFF.